Below are 27 T cell receptor beta chains sequenced from a single sample in a study of patients and donors after allogeneic stem cell transplantation (dated by TCRdb to between 2020 and 2021). The library was prepared using RT-PCR. Data came from a NextSeq 550. Through fastp at Q25 and MiXCR, TCRdb rebuilt clones from the public reads, retaining in-frame beta chains. All rows with the same CDR3 protein become a single entry with the most common DNA and genes. This sample holds about 230,000 distinct CDR3 sequences; roughly 15% were observed only once. The top ten hold about 9.9% of the sample. Sequences were obtained from blood, either unsorted or a sorted T cell fraction (not recorded which). The receptors were sampled from a human donor who was either an allogeneic HSCT recipient or a stem cell or donor lymphocyte infusion donor (not recorded which). It is not recorded whose cells these are; they may come from a transplant donor.

This clonotype was seen at least ten times. The chain recombines TRBV6-2 or TRBV6-3 with TRBJ2-7; 12 nucleotides align to TRBD2. Germline CDR1 and CDR2: MNHEY and SVGEGT. With 6 bases clipped from V and 1 base from J, the junction kept 4 bases outside the gene matches. The CDR3 has 15 residues. The CDR3 region has the DNA TGTGCCAGCAGAGCAGGACTAGCGGGGTCCTACGAGCAGTACTTC. Residues: CASRAGLAGSYEQYF.

This sequence joins TRBV28 and TRBJ1-5; no clear D. The CDR3 extends over 11 amino acids. Germline CDR1 is MDHEN and CDR2 is SYDVKM. V was shortened by 9 bases and J by 4 bases, with 7 bases between the two germline ends. This CDR3 is CASQKNQPQHF. CDR3 coding DNA: TGTGCCAGTCAAAAGAATCAGCCCCAGCATTTT.

There are many counts of this clonotype. The chain links TRBV29-1 to TRBJ1-1, with 10 bases matching TRBD1. The CDR3 spans 13 residues. V lost 7 bases to trimming and J lost 1 base; unmatched junction nucleotides: 3. CDR1 and CDR2 from the germline V gene are SQVTM and ANQGSEA. This CDR3 is CSGDRGGNTEAFF. The CDR3 DNA reads TGCAGCGGGGACAGGGGAGGGAACACTGAAGCTTTCTTT.

This clonotype occurred many times. The CDR3 DNA is TGTGCCAGCTCGTCAACGAGGGGCTACGAGCAGTACTTC. Protein sequence: CASSSTRGYEQYF. The chain combines TRBV18 with TRBJ2-7; D possibly uses TRBD1 or TRBD2 (5 bases each). Trimming left V 6 bases short and J 3 bases short, with 12 bases between. Per germline, CDR1 KGHSH and CDR2 LQKENI. The CDR3 consists of 13 residues.

This clonotype was recorded many times. The chain is built from TRBV11-2 and TRBJ2-7, with unresolved D. V was clipped by 0 bases and J by 2 bases, with 8 bases between them. The germline gives CDR1 SGHAT, CDR2 FQNNGV. There are 14 residues in the CDR3. CDR3 amino acids: CASSLENRAYEQYF. CDR3 DNA sequence: TGTGCCAGCAGCTTAGAAAATCGGGCCTACGAGCAGTACTTC.

The chain has TRBV5-1 and TRBJ2-7; the match to TRBD2 covers 10 bases. This CDR3 has 14 amino acids. Germline V gene sequence: CDR1 SGHRS, CDR2 YFSETQ. Losses at the gene ends were 0 bases for V and 5 bases for J; bases not matched to a gene: 2. CDR3 in amino acids: CASSLEGTSDEQYF. CDR3 bases: TGCGCCAGCAGCTTGGAAGGGACTAGCGACGAGCAGTACTTC.

This sequence joins TRBV15 and TRBJ2-5; the D gene is possibly TRBD1 (5 bases). The CDR3 runs to 15 residues. V lost 0 bases, J lost 2 bases, and 10 bases lay in between. Germline assignment: CDR1 LNHNV and CDR2 YYDKDF (reference sequence). CDR3 sequence (DNA): TGTGCCACCAGCAGAGATACAGGCTCACAAGAGACCCAGTACTTC. Translation: CATSRDTGSQETQYF. Combining the CDR3 with reference TRBV15 and TRBJ2-5 gives the whole variable domain DAMVIQNPRYQVTQFGKPVTLSCSQTLNHNVMYWYQQKSSQAPKLLFHYYDKDFNNEADTPDNFQSRRPNTSFCFLDIRSPGLGDTAMYLCATSRDTGSQETQYFGPGTRLLVL.

This chain uses TRBV7-2 with TRBJ2-7, with a weak D call TRBD2 (5 bases). Germline V gene sequence: CDR1 SGHTA, CDR2 FQGNSA. This CDR3 has 15 residues. V lost 1 base and J 6 bases, leaving 16 bases between the germline ends. The CDR3 nucleotides are TGTGCCAGCAGCTTAGGGGATACGCCCCGGGGCGAGCAGTACTTC. Its translation: CASSLGDTPRGEQYF. The full variable domain, completed using reference TRBV7-2 and TRBJ2-7, is GAGVSQSPSNKVTEKGKDVELRCDPISGHTALYWYRQSLGQGLEFLIYFQGNSAPDKSGLPSDRFSAERTGGSVSTLTIQRTQQEDSAVYLCASSLGDTPRGEQYFGPGTRLTVT.

This clonotype was recorded many times. The chain links TRBV5-6 to TRBJ2-3, with TRBD2 matching over 8 bases. Germline lookup yields CDR1 SGHDT and CDR2 YYEEEE. The CDR3 runs 18 residues. The J segment lost 2 bases and the V segment lost 2 bases, leaving 13 bases of the junction unmatched. CDR3: CASSFTSGFLRNTDTQYF. CDR3 DNA sequence: TGTGCCAGCAGCTTCACTAGCGGCTTCCTTAGGAACACAGATACGCAGTATTTT.

This clonotype was counted many times. The chain uses TRBV19 and TRBJ1-3, with D maybe TRBD1 (6 bases). The CDR3 runs 14 residues. V gave up 6 bases and J gave up 4 bases, with 13 bases separating them. Germline-derived CDR1 and CDR2 are LNHDA and SQIVND (reference sequence). The CDR3 region is CASSFGQSGNTIYF. The CDR3 nucleotides read TGTGCCAGTAGCTTTGGACAGTCCGGAAACACCATATATTTT.

V is TRBV6-4 and J is TRBJ1-2, with a possible D match to TRBD1 (5 bases). Germline-derived CDR1 and CDR2 are MRHNA and SNTAGT. The length of the CDR3 is 13 residues. Trimming pared 2 bases from V and 7 bases from J, leaving 11 bases between. The DNA for the CDR3 is TGTGCCAGCAGTGACGAAGGGGTCAGTGGCTACACCTTC. The encoded protein is CASSDEGVSGYTF.

This clonotype has just a few counts. V gene TRBV11-2 combines with J gene TRBJ2-1; the match to TRBD2 covers 7 bases. Germline CDR1 and CDR2: SGHAT and FQNNGV. The CDR3 runs 16 residues. V was clipped by 5 bases and J by 2 bases; unmatched bases: 9. The CDR3 reads CASSPRGGSAYNEQFF. CDR3 DNA sequence: TGTGCCAGCAGCCCTCGGGGCGGGAGTGCCTACAATGAGCAGTTCTTC. The complete variable domain, with remaining parts taken from reference TRBV11-2 and TRBJ2-1, reads EAGVAQSPRYKIIEKRQSVAFWCNPISGHATLYWYQQILGQGPKLLIQFQNNGVVDDSQLPKDRFSAERLKGVDSTLKIQPAKLEDSAVYLCASSPRGGSAYNEQFFGPGTRLTVL.

In its sample, this clonotype was seen a few times. The chain recombines TRBV20-1 with TRBJ2-5; 8 bases fit TRBD2. Germline CDR1 DFQATT, CDR2 SNEGSKA (reference sequence). This CDR3 comprises 14 residues. V was clipped by 6 bases and J by 4 bases; unmatched bases: 10. CDR3 protein: CSAPLAGRGETQYF. The CDR3 DNA follows: TGCAGTGCCCCCCTAGCGGGCCGGGGAGAGACCCAGTACTTC.

This clonotype was seen more than once but under ten times. The J gene is TRBJ2-7, the V gene TRBV19; a possible D gene is TRBD1 (5 bases). V lost 3 bases, J lost 2 bases, and 11 bases lay in between. The CDR3 extends over 14 amino acids. Germline assignment: CDR1 LNHDA and CDR2 SQIVND (reference sequence). The CDR3 here is CASSIPGPTYEQYF. CDR3 DNA sequence: TGTGCCAGTAGTATCCCAGGGCCGACCTACGAGCAGTACTTC.

This clonotype was observed a few times. This chain links TRBV19 with TRBJ1-1; no clear D. The germline V and J ends were trimmed by 7 bases and 4 bases, with 19 bases remaining between them. This CDR3 is built from 15 residues. Germline V gene data show CDR1 as LNHDA and CDR2 as SQIVND (reference sequence). CDR3 DNA sequence: TGTGCCAGTACTCCATTACCGGGGAGTTTCACTGAAGCTTTCTTT. This sequence encodes CASTPLPGSFTEAFF.

This clonotype was seen a few times. V usage is TRBV5-1 and J usage is TRBJ2-3, with D possibly TRBD2 on 5 matching bases. Between the trimmed V and J ends, which lost 0 bases and 0 bases, there was a span of 8 bases. From germline, CDR1 is SGHRS and CDR2 YFSETQ. The CDR3 sequence is 15 residues long. CDR3 loop: CASSLAGWSTDTQYF. The CDR3 nucleotides read TGCGCCAGCAGCTTGGCGGGGTGGAGCACAGATACGCAGTATTTT.

This clonotype appeared a few times. The chain has TRBV28 and TRBJ2-1; 15 bases align to TRBD2. CDR1 and CDR2 from the germline V gene are MDHEN and SYDVKM. This CDR3 contains 16 residues. Trimming at V came to 3 bases and at J to 9 bases, leaving 6 bases not matched to a gene. The DNA for the CDR3 is TGTGCCAGCAGTTTGGGACTAGCGGGAGGAATCGGTGAGCAGTTCTTC. Protein sequence: CASSLGLAGGIGEQFF.

This clonotype was seen many times. J is TRBJ2-3 and V is TRBV6-5, with 9 nucleotides matching TRBD1. Per germline, CDR1 MNHEY and CDR2 SVGAGI. The CDR3 sequence is 17 residues long. V shed 0 bases and J 1 base; nucleotides not matched to a gene: 5. The CDR3 here is CASSYSSRTGGTDTQYF. In nucleotides, the CDR3 is TGTGCCAGCAGTTACTCGTCCAGGACAGGGGGCACAGATACGCAGTATTTT.

This clonotype was picked up a small number of times. The chain joins TRBV15 to TRBJ2-3; 14 bases match TRBD2. Losses at the gene ends were 0 bases for V and 4 bases for J; bases not matched to a gene: 3. This CDR3 comprises 17 residues. Germline V gene sequence: CDR1 LNHNV, CDR2 YYDKDF (reference sequence). CDR3 nucleotides: TGTGCCACCAGCAGAGAGACTAGCGGGAGGGCCCCAGATACGCAGTATTTT. Encoded protein: CATSRETSGRAPDTQYF.

This clonotype came up a few times. The chain combines TRBV19 with TRBJ2-3, with TRBD2 as a possible D gene (6 bases). Germline lookup yields CDR1 LNHDA and CDR2 SQIVND (reference sequence). The CDR3 runs to 13 residues. V lost 5 bases, J lost 2 bases, and 8 bases lay in between. The CDR3 DNA reads as TGTGCCAGTAGTGGGGGGACCACAGATACGCAGTATTTT. Translated, it gives CASSGGTTDTQYF. The whole variable domain, filled in from reference TRBV19 and TRBJ2-3, reads DGGITQSPKYLFRKEGQNVTLSCEQNLNHDAMYWYRQDPGQGLRLIYYSQIVNDFQKGDIAEGYSVSREKKESFPLTVTSAQKNPTAFYLCASSGGTTDTQYFGPGTRLTVL.

The chain recombines TRBV28 with TRBJ1-3; TRBD1 matches at 8 bases. The trim removed 7 bases at V and 0 bases at J, leaving 5 bases unmatched. Germline V lookup: CDR1 MDHEN, CDR2 SYDVKM. The CDR3 spans 15 residues. The CDR3 DNA reads TGTGCCAGCACCGACAGGGGAACCTCTGGAAACACCATATATTTT. As protein: CASTDRGTSGNTIYF.

This clonotype was counted only a few times. This chain connects TRBV27 to TRBJ1-2, with 7 bases that match TRBD1. CDR3 length: 13 amino acids. V shed 5 bases, J shed 7 bases, and the junction held 7 bases outside the gene matches. Germline loops: CDR1 MNHEY, CDR2 SMNVEV (reference sequence). The CDR3 protein is CASSPQGMRGYTF. DNA of the CDR3: TGTGCCAGCAGTCCACAGGGGATGCGTGGCTACACCTTC.

By proportion, this clonotype is medium-sized. The chain is built from TRBV19 and TRBJ2-7; 11 bases are shared with TRBD2. Trimming took 5 bases from V and 4 from J; bases not matched to a gene: 7. This CDR3 region has 15 residues. Germline values: CDR1 LNHDA, CDR2 SQIVND (reference sequence). Here the CDR3 DNA reads TGTGCCAGTAGTTTAACCGGGACTAGCGGATACGAGCAGTACTTC. It codes for CASSLTGTSGYEQYF.

The V call is TRBV5-5, the J call TRBJ1-6; a weak D match, TRBD1 (5 bases). CDR1 is SGHKS, CDR2 YYEKEE, per germline (reference sequence). This CDR3 spans 14 amino acids. V lost 2 bases and J lost 10, with 13 bases in between. CDR3 region: CASSFGGSGSPLHF. In DNA, the CDR3 is TGTGCCAGCAGCTTCGGGGGTTCGGGCTCACCCCTCCACTTT.

This clonotype occurred many times. The rearrangement uses TRBV12-3 or TRBV12-4 and TRBJ1-3; D unclear. Trimming cost V 3 bases and J 7 bases, with 1 base left between them. This CDR3 is built from 10 residues. The CDR3 spells CASSFNTIYF. The CDR3 coding sequence is TGTGCCAGCAGTTTTAACACCATATATTTT.

The CDR3, as DNA: TGCAGCATTAACTACCGGGCCCTGGGCACTGAAGCTTTCTTT. As protein: CSINYRALGTEAFF. The chain recombines TRBV29-1 with TRBJ1-1; D gene uncertain. Trimming took off 8 bases at V and 4 bases at J, with 20 bases between the two ends. Germline V gene data show CDR1 as SQVTM and CDR2 as ANQGSEA. The CDR3 is 14 amino acids.

Judged by abundance, this clonotype is medium-sized. This chain links TRBV15 with TRBJ2-3, with TRBD2 matching over 8 bases. Trimming took 1 base from V and 1 from J; bases not matched to a gene: 7. Germline CDR1 is LNHNV and CDR2 is YYDKDF (reference sequence). The CDR3 runs to 17 residues. The CDR3 bases are TGTGCCACCAGCAGAGTCTTAGCGGGGTCCCGCACAGATACGCAGTATTTT. The encoded protein is CATSRVLAGSRTDTQYF.